The clone carrying this T cell receptor beta chain was counted between two and nine times. Its antigen is as yet unknown. This sample is drawn from a study of T cells after yellow fever vaccination. Study information: The SMART-Seq v4 Ultra Low Input method served to prepare the low-cell-number fractions. Whole-study findings and limits: There was a small share of clonotypes that showed up in both the CD4 and CD8 compartments. Most primary-vaccination clones recurred post-booster (roughly 96% CD4, roughly 91% CD8).

Template switching with 5'RACE generated the TCR cDNA and added a universal primer site and UMIs. MiXCR, run by TCRdb on the 5' RACE reads, gives a single entry per CDR3 protein. The top ten hold roughly an eighth of the sample, which has 500,000 to 700,000 distinct CDR3 sequences, less than 20% seen once. The V gene lost 5 bases and the J gene lost 1 base, with 6 bases spanning the gap. Germline loops: CDR1 DFQATT, CDR2 SNEGSKA (reference sequence). This CDR3 has 13 residues. The source of this sequence is a man aged 30 to 39 who received the YFV17D yellow fever vaccine. This chain joins TRBV20-1 and TRBJ2-6; D is ambiguous. This specimen was PBMCs, taken 15 days after the yellow fever booster vaccination. The DNA for the CDR3 is TGCAGTGCTTTCTGGTCTGGGGCCAACGTCCTGACTTTC. It translates to CSAFWSGANVLTF.